What follows describes a single T cell receptor (beta chain). Its cognate antigen is unknown. The record originates from a study of cytomegalovirus exposure and HLA in healthy donors. Notes on the study in general: Specificity of a few CMV-associated chains for CMV antigens was verified in vitro. The study flagged 150 to 200 TCR beta chains as cytomegalovirus-associated. Whilst most TCR sequences proved rare, a subset of public TCRs occurred across many donors.

Assay used: immunoSEQ multiplex PCR; TCRdb lists only in-frame clones, some missing. The table shows some 210,000 clones, with around 90% occurring only once. These donors were members of the approximately 110-subject validation cohort, a group separate from the roughly 670-subject first cohort. Germline values: CDR1 MNHEY, CDR2 SMNVEV (reference sequence). The CDR3 consists of 15 residues. The germline V and J ends were trimmed by 9 bases and 0 bases, with 18 bases remaining between them. Source material: PBMCs. V gene TRBV27 combines with J gene TRBJ2-7, with D possibly matching TRBD2 (8 bases). This receptor was identified in a woman aged 18-29 years in good health and CMV-seropositive. CDR3 DNA: TGTGCCAGGCAGCCGGGAGGGGGCATCTCCTACGAGCAGTACTTC. This codes for CARQPGGGISYEQYF.